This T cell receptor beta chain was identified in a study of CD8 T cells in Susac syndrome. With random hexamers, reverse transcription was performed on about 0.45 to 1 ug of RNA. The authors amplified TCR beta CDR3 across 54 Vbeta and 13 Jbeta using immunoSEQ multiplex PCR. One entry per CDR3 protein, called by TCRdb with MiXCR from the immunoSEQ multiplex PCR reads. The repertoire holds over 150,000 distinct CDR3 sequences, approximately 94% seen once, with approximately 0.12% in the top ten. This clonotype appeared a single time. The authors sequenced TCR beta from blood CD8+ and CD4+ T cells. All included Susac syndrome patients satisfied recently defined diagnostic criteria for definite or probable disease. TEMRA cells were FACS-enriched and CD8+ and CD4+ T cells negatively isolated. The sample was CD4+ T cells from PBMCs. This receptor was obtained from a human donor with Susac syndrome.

The CDR3 reads CASSLGVDRMYSSGANVLTF. In nucleotides, the CDR3 is TGTGCCAGCAGCTTAGGAGTGGACCGCATGTACTCCTCTGGGGCCAACGTCCTGACTTTC. The chain links TRBV11-1 to TRBJ2-6; D unclear. The CDR3 covers 20 residues. Trimming removed 1 base at V and 0 bases at J, with 19 bases between. Germline assignment: CDR1 SGHAT and CDR2 FQDESV (reference sequence).